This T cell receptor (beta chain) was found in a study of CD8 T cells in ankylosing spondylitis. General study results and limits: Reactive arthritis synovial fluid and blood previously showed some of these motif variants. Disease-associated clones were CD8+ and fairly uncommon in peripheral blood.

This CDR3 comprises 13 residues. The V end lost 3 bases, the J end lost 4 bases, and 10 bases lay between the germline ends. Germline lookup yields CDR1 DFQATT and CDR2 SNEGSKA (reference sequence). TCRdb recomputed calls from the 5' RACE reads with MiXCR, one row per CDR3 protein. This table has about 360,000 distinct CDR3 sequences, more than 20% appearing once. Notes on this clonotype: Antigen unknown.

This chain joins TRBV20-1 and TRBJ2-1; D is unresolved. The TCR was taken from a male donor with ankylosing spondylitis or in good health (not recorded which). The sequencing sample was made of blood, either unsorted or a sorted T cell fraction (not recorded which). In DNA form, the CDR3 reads TGCAGTGCTAGTTTGCTCATGTACAATGAGCAGTTCTTC. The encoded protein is CSASLLMYNEQFF.